This T cell receptor beta chain was captured in a study of blood T cells in healthy people across ages. At the level of the study: Template-switching capture recovered about one barcoded beta molecule per two T cells.

This clonotype was seen just once. What it binds is unknown. Germline assignment: CDR1 DFQATT and CDR2 SNEGSKA (reference sequence). The ends lost 1 base at V and 2 bases at J; junction bases unmatched: 13. CDR3 length: 17 amino acids. The second PCR ran about 6 to 11 cycles with a sample-barcoded 5' primer and J-beta primers. Each CDR3 protein gets one entry after TCRdb re-called the 5' RACE reads with MiXCR. The sample has about 2 million distinct CDR3 sequences, approximately 50% seen once. Whole-study results and caveats: Unsorted PBMCs prevented conclusive naive versus antigen-experienced comparison.

The source material was blood. The receptor comes from a woman aged 40 to 49 in good health. The rearrangement uses TRBV20-1 and TRBJ2-7; 8 nucleotides agree with TRBD1. The CDR3 protein is CSARGIEDRGTPYEQYF. The DNA of the CDR3 is TGCAGTGCTAGAGGGATAGAAGACAGGGGAACCCCCTACGAGCAGTACTTC.